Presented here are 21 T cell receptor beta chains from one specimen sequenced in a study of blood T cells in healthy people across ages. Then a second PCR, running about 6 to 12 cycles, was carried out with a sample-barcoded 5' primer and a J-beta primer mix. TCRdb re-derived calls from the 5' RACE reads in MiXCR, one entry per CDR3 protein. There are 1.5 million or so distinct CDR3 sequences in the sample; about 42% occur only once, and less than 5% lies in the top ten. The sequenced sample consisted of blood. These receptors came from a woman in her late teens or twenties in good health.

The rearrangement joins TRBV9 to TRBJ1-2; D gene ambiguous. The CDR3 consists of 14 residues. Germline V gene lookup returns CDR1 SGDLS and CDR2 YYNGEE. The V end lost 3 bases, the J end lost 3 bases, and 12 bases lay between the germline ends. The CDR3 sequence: CASSAATPDYGYTF. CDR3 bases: TGTGCCAGCAGCGCAGCCACTCCCGACTATGGCTACACCTTC. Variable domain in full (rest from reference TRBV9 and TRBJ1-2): DSGVTQTPKHLITATGQRVTLRCSPRSGDLSVYWYQQSLDQGLQFLIQYYNGEERAKGNILERFSAQQFPDLHSELNLSSLELGDSALYFCASSAATPDYGYTFGSGTRLTVV.

The CDR3 sequence: CASSSAGEGDEKLFF. In DNA form, the CDR3 reads TGTGCCAGCAGTTCAGCGGGAGAGGGGGATGAAAAACTGTTTTTT. The chain is built from TRBV28 and TRBJ1-4, with D possibly TRBD1 on 6 matching bases. Looked up from germline, CDR1 is MDHEN and CDR2 is SYDVKM. This CDR3 is 15 amino acids long. The V and J ends lost 4 bases and 6 bases respectively, with 15 bases between them. Drawing the rest from reference TRBV28 and TRBJ1-4, the complete variable domain is DVKVTQSSRYLVKRTGEKVFLECVQDMDHENMFWYRQDPGLGLRLIYFSYDVKMKEKGDIPEGYSVSREKKERFSLILESASTNQTSMYLCASSSAGEGDEKLFFGSGTQLSVL.

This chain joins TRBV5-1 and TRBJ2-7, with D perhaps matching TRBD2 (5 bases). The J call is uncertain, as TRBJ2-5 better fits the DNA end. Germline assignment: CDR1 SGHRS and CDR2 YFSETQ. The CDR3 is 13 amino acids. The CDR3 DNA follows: TGCGCCACCAAGAAGGAGGCCATGGAGACCCAGTACTTC. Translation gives CATKKEAMETQYF.

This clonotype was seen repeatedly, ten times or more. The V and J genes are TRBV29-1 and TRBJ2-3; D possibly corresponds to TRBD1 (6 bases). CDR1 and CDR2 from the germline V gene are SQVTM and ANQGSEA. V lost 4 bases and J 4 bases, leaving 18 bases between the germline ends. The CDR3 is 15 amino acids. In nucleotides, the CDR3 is TGCAGCGTTGCTGAGAACAGGGTTGGCGCAGATACGCAGTATTTT. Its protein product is CSVAENRVGADTQYF.

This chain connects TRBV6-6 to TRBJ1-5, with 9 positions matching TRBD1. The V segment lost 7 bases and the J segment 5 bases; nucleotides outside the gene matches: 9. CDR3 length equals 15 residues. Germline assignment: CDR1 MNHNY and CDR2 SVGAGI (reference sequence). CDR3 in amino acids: CASTAGTGNDQPQHF. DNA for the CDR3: TGTGCCAGCACCGCCGGGACAGGGAACGATCAGCCCCAGCATTTT.

In DNA form, the CDR3 reads TGTGCCAGCAGTTACTCGGGGGGGCGCGGAGAGACCCAGTACTTC. Residues: CASSYSGGRGETQYF. The chain carries TRBV6-6 and TRBJ2-4; TRBD2 is a possible D gene (7 bases). With the DNA end fitting TRBJ2-5 better, the J assignment may be wrong. Germline CDR1 and CDR2: MNHNY and SVGAGI (reference sequence). This CDR3 spans 15 amino acids.

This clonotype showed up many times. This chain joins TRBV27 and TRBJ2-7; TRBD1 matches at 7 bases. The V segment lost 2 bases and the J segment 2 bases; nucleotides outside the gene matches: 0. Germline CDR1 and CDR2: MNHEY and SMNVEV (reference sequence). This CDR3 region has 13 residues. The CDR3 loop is CASSLRGPYEQYF. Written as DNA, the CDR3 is TGTGCCAGCAGTTTAAGGGGGCCCTACGAGCAGTACTTC.

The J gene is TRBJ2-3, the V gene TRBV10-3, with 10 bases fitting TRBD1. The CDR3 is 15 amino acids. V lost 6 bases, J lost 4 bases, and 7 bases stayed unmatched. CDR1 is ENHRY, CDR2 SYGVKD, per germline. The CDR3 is CAIRTGGASADTQYF. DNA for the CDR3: TGTGCCATCAGGACAGGGGGCGCATCAGCAGATACGCAGTATTTT.

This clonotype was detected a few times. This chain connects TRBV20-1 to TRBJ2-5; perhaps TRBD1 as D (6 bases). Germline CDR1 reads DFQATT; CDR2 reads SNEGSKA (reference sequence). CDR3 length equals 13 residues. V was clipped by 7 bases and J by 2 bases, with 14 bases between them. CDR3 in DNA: TGCAGTGGCCGAGACAGGTCTCAAGAGACCCAGTACTTC. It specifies CSGRDRSQETQYF.

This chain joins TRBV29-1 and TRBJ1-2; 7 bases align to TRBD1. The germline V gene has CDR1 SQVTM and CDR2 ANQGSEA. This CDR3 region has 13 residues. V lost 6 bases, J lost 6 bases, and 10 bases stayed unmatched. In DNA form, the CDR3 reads TGCAGCGTAGGAGGGGGACAGAACAATGGCTACACCTTC. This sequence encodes CSVGGGQNNGYTF.

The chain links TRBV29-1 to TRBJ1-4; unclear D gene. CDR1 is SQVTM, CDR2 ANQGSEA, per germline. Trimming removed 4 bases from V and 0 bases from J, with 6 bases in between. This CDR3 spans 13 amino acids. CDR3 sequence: CSVGSPTNEKLFF. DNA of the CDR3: TGCAGCGTTGGAAGCCCAACTAATGAAAAACTGTTTTTT.

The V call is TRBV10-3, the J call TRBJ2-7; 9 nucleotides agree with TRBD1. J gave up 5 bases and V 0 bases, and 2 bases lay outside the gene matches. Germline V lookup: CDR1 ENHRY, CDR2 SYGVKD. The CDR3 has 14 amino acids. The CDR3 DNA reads TGTGCCATCAGTGAGTCGGACAGGGGCCACGAGCAGTACTTC. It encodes CAISESDRGHEQYF.

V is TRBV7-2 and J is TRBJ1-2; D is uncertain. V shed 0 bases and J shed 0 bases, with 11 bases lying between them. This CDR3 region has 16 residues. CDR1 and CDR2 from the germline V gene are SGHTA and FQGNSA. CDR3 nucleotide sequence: TGTGCCAGCAGCTTAGCGGGAGCCTTAGCTAACTATGGCTACACCTTC. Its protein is CASSLAGALANYGYTF.

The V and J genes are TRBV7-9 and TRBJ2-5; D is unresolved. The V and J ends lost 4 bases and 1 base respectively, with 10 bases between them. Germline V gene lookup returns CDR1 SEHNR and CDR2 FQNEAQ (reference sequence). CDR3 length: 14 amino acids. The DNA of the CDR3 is TGTGCCAGCAGCTCCCGCCGTGGCCAAGAGACCCAGTACTTC. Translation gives CASSSRRGQETQYF.

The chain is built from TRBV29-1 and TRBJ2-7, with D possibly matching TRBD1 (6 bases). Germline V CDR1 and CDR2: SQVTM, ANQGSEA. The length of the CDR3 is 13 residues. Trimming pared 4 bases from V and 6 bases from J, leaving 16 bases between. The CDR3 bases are TGCAGCGTTGGTGAGGGGGTCCCCTCCGAGCAGTACTTC. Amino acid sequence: CSVGEGVPSEQYF.

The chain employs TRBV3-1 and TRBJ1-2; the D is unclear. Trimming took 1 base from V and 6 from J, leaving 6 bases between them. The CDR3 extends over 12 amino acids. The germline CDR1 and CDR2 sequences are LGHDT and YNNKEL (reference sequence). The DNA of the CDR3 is TGTGCCAGCAGCCAAGCGGAGAATGGCTACACCTTC. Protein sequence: CASSQAENGYTF.

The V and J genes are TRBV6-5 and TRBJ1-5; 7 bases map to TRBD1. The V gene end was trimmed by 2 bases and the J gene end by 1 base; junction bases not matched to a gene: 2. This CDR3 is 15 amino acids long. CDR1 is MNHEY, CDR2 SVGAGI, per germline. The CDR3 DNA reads TGTGCCAGCAGTTACAAGGGACAGAGCAATCAGCCCCAGCATTTT. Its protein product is CASSYKGQSNQPQHF.

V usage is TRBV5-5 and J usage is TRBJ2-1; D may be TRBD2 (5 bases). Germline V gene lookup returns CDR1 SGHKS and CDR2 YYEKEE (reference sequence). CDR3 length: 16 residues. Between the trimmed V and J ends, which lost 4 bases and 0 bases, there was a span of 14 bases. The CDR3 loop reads CASSLPMAGSYNEQFF. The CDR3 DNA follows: TGTGCCAGCAGCCTCCCCATGGCGGGCTCCTACAATGAGCAGTTCTTC. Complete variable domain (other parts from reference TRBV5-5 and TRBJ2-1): DAGVTQSPTHLIKTRGQQVTLRCSPISGHKSVSWYQQVLGQGPQFIFQYYEKEERGRGNFPDRFSARQFPNYSSELNVNALLLGDSALYLCASSLPMAGSYNEQFFGPGTRLTVL.

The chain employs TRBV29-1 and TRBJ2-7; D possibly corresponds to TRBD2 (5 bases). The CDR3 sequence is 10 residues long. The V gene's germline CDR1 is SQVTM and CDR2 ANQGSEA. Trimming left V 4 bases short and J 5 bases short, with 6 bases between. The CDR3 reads CSVGGHEQYF. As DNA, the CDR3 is TGCAGCGTTGGAGGGCACGAGCAGTACTTC.

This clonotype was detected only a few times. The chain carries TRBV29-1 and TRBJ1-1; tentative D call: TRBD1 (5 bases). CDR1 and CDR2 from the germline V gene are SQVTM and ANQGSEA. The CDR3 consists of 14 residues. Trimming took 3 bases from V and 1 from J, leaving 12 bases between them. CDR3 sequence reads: CSVEGLFQNTEAFF. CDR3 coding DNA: TGCAGCGTTGAGGGACTTTTTCAGAACACTGAAGCTTTCTTT.

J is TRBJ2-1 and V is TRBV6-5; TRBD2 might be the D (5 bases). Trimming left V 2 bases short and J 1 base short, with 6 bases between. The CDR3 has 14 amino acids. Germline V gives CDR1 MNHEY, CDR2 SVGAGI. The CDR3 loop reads CASSYERSYNEQFF. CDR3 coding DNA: TGTGCCAGCAGTTACGAGCGGTCCTACAATGAGCAGTTCTTC.